Listed here are 10 T cell receptor beta chains from one sample, sequenced in a study of cytomegalovirus exposure and HLA in healthy donors. Amplification used 60 Vbeta primers and 13 Jbeta primers. The protocol was immunoSEQ multiplex PCR, while the TCRdb copy is restricted to in-frame clones and leaves out a portion. The table has a few hundred thousand clones, approximately 70% seen once. The sequencing input was PBMCs. The source of these receptors is a woman in her twenties or thirties in good health and CMV-seronegative.

V and J are TRBV9 and TRBJ2-3, with 7 bases that match TRBD2. V gave up 4 bases and J gave up 0 bases; unmatched junction bases: 8. Germline V gives CDR1 SGDLS, CDR2 YYNGEE. This CDR3 region has 16 residues. The CDR3 DNA sequence: TGTGCCAGCAGCACCTGGACTAGGGCTAGCACAGATACGCAGTATTTT. Encoded protein: CASSTWTRASTDTQYF.

The V gene is TRBV4-1, the J gene TRBJ2-5; D may be TRBD2 (6 bases). The CDR3 consists of 16 residues. CDR1 and CDR2 (germline): MGHRA, YSYEKL. The V gene lost 0 bases and the J gene lost 4 bases, with 15 bases spanning the gap. The CDR3 coding sequence is TGCGCCAGCAGCCAAGAATACCAGCTCGGGGGAGAGACCCAGTACTTC. Encoded protein: CASSQEYQLGGETQYF.

This chain uses TRBV5-8 with TRBJ1-2, with TRBD1 matching over 7 bases. CDR3 size: 17 residues. From germline, CDR1 is SGHTS and CDR2 YDEGEE. V was clipped by 4 bases and J by 2 bases; unmatched bases: 14. Here the CDR3 reads CASSPIMPGTENYGYTF. In DNA form, the CDR3 reads TGTGCCAGCAGCCCTATAATGCCCGGGACAGAGAACTATGGCTACACCTTC.

V and J are TRBV6-1 and TRBJ2-1; TRBD2 matches at 9 bases. The junction had 6 bases not matched to a gene; V was cut back by 4 bases and J by 8 bases. The CDR3 covers 14 residues. The germline CDR1 and CDR2 sequences are MNHNS and SASEGT. The DNA of the CDR3 is TGTGCCAGCAGTGCTGGGACTAGCAGTGATGAGCAGTTCTTC. As protein: CASSAGTSSDEQFF.

The chain recombines TRBV5-6 with TRBJ1-6; D may be TRBD1 (6 bases). Germline CDR1 is SGHDT and CDR2 is YYEEEE. The CDR3 spans 16 residues. V lost 4 bases and J lost 2, with 13 bases in between. CDR3 DNA sequence: TGTGCCAGCAGCATTAGACAGGCCGCCTATAATTCACCCCTCCACTTT. It is translated as CASSIRQAAYNSPLHF. The entire variable domain, with the rest obtained from reference TRBV5-6 and TRBJ1-6, is as follows: DAGVTQSPTHLIKTRGQQVTLRCSPKSGHDTVSWYQQALGQGPQFIFQYYEEEERQRGNFPDRFSGHQFPNYSSELNVNALLLGDSALYLCASSIRQAAYNSPLHFGNGTRLTVT.

The V and J genes are TRBV10-2 and TRBJ2-3; 10 bases are a match to TRBD2. Germline assignment: CDR1 WSHSY and CDR2 SAAADI. The V and J ends lost 2 bases and 6 bases, in that order; junction bases with no gene match: 5. The CDR3 totals 15 residues. The CDR3 loop is CASSEPAGGSDTQYF. In DNA, the CDR3 is TGCGCCAGCAGTGAGCCAGCGGGGGGGTCGGATACGCAGTATTTT.

This chain connects TRBV7-8 to TRBJ2-2; 8 bases match TRBD2. The CDR3 contains 14 residues. J was trimmed by 4 bases and V by 5 bases; bases with no gene match: 3. Germline V gene sequence: CDR1 SGHVS, CDR2 FQNEAQ. The CDR3 reads CASSPGRVTGELFF. DNA of the CDR3: TGTGCCAGCAGCCCCGGGAGGGTCACCGGGGAGCTGTTTTTT. The full variable domain, rest sourced from reference TRBV7-8 and TRBJ2-2, is GAGVSQSPRYKVAKRGQDVALRCDPISGHVSLFWYQQALGQGPEFLTYFQNEAQLDKSGLPSDRFFAERPEGSVSTLKIQRTQQEDSAVYLCASSPGRVTGELFFGEGSRLTVL.

The chain couples TRBV29-1 to TRBJ2-2; TRBD1 matches 9 bases. The junction had 5 bases not matched to a gene; V was cut back by 7 bases and J by 2 bases. Germline lookup yields CDR1 SQVTM and CDR2 ANQGSEA. The CDR3 runs to 14 residues. The CDR3 loop reads CSAGQGYNTGELFF. The DNA of the CDR3 is TGCAGCGCAGGACAGGGGTACAACACCGGGGAGCTGTTTTTT.

The rearrangement joins TRBV2 to TRBJ1-3; maybe TRBD1 (6 bases). The CDR3 runs 15 residues. Germline V gene sequence: CDR1 SNHLY, CDR2 FYNNEI. The V and J ends lost 6 bases and 0 bases respectively, with 12 bases between them. The CDR3 reads CASRPRTASGNTIYF. For the CDR3, the DNA is TGTGCCAGCAGGCCGAGGACAGCCTCTGGAAACACCATATATTTT.

There are a few counts of this clone. The J gene is TRBJ1-1, the V gene TRBV6-6, with D possibly being TRBD1 (5 bases). CDR1 is MNHNY and CDR2 is SVGAGI in the germline V gene (reference sequence). The CDR3 contains 15 residues. The V gene lost 4 bases and the J gene lost 3 bases, with 15 bases spanning the gap. CDR3 coding DNA: TGTGCCAGCAGTTCTCCCTTAGGGGTGGACACTGAAGCTTTCTTT. It specifies CASSSPLGVDTEAFF.